This passage covers 24 T cell receptor beta chains from one sample sequenced in a study of T cells in Graves' hyperthyroidism and ophthalmopathy. RNA transcripts were the template for amplifying TCR beta CDR3 regions. HTBI primers were employed in a first-round RT-PCR of the TCR CDR3. MiXCR, run by TCRdb on the multiplex PCR reads, gives a single entry per CDR3 protein. This table has over 500,000 distinct CDR3 sequences, roughly a sixth appearing once. Material for sequencing was blood. All receptors come from a woman aged 25 to 39 with Graves' ophthalmopathy.

This clonotype was seen a handful of times. The chain combines TRBV19 with TRBJ1-2; weak D call: TRBD1 (5 bases). Trimming removed 6 bases at V and 0 bases at J, with 17 bases between. The germline V gene has CDR1 LNHDA and CDR2 SQIVND (reference sequence). The CDR3 loop spans 16 amino acids. The CDR3 region is CASSETSGYSNYGYTF. The DNA for the CDR3 is TGTGCCAGTAGCGAAACCTCAGGGTACTCTAACTATGGCTACACCTTC.

The V call is TRBV6-5, the J call TRBJ2-1; D call uncertain. Germline CDR1 MNHEY, CDR2 SVGAGI. The length of the CDR3 is 18 residues. The ends were cut back, 1 base at V and 7 bases at J, with 23 bases in the middle. The CDR3 DNA reads TGTGCCAGCAGTTACTATTCTGCTGGGCAGGCGCTGCCTAATGAGCAGTTCTTC. Residues: CASSYYSAGQALPNEQFF.

The chain recombines TRBV28 with TRBJ1-6; D gene unclear. Germline CDR1 MDHEN, CDR2 SYDVKM. This CDR3 has 15 amino acids. Trimming cost V 2 bases and J 3 bases, with 8 bases left between them. The CDR3 here is CASSLTEIYNSPLHF. CDR3 coding DNA: TGTGCCAGCAGTTTAACGGAGATCTATAATTCACCCCTCCACTTT.

This clonotype was seen a handful of times. This sequence joins TRBV5-1 and TRBJ2-7; unclear D gene. The V gene's germline CDR1 is SGHRS and CDR2 YFSETQ. The CDR3 loop spans 12 amino acids. V lost 1 base to trimming and J lost 6 bases, with 8 bases between them. CDR3 sequence: CASSLQSAEQYF. CDR3 nucleotide sequence: TGCGCCAGCAGCTTGCAGTCGGCCGAGCAGTACTTC.

Concerning this clonotype: An end of the junction does not agree with germline; a read error may underlie this. The gene calls are TRBV6-2 or TRBV6-3 and TRBJ2-5, with 9 bases lining up with TRBD2. From germline, CDR1 is MNHEY and CDR2 SVGEGT. The CDR3 is made up of 15 amino acids. CDR3 residues: CASSSMGLAEETRYF. DNA of the CDR3: TGTGCCAGCAGTTCGATGGGACTAGCAGAGGAGACCCGGTACTTC.

This clonotype was observed a few times. Being one base from a much bigger clone, this may be a read error. The V and J genes are TRBV6-2 or TRBV6-3 and TRBJ2-3; 10 bases map to TRBD1. The CDR3 consists of 17 residues. Germline V lookup: CDR1 MNHEY, CDR2 SVGEGT. V gave up 2 bases and J gave up 3 bases; unmatched junction bases: 8. The CDR3, as DNA: TGTGCCAGCAGTTACACGGACAGGGGGTTTCGTACAGATACGCAGTATTTT. The encoded protein is CASSYTDRGFRTDTQYF.

The chain has TRBV7-9 and TRBJ1-4; no firm D call. V shed 3 bases and J shed 7 bases, with 12 bases lying between them. Germline V lookup: CDR1 SEHNR, CDR2 FQNEAQ (reference sequence). The CDR3 runs to 14 residues. CDR3 bases: TGTGCCAGCAGCTTCGTACAGAAAGGTGAAAAACTGTTTTTT. Translated: CASSFVQKGEKLFF. Supplemented by reference TRBV7-9 and TRBJ1-4, the full variable domain reads DTGVSQNPRHKITKRGQNVTFRCDPISEHNRLYWYRQTLGQGPEFLTYFQNEAQLEKSRLLSDRFSAERPKGSFSTLEIQRTEQGDSAMYLCASSFVQKGEKLFFGSGTQLSVL.

This clonotype was found a few times. This sequence joins TRBV28 and TRBJ2-7, with D perhaps matching TRBD1 or TRBD2 (5 bases each). The CDR3 has 15 amino acids. V dropped 5 bases and J dropped 4 bases, with 18 bases sitting between them. Germline V CDR1 and CDR2: MDHEN, SYDVKM. CDR3 amino acids: CASSIPGARKYEQYF. Here the CDR3 DNA reads TGTGCCAGCAGTATCCCCGGGGCCCGAAAATACGAGCAGTACTTC.

V usage is TRBV9 and J usage is TRBJ2-2, with 11 bases fitting TRBD2. Per germline, CDR1 SGDLS and CDR2 YYNGEE. This CDR3 spans 17 amino acids. V trimming: 0 bases; J trimming: 3 bases; junction bases outside the gene matches: 4. CDR3 in DNA: TGTGCCAGCAGCGTAGACCTAGCGGGAGGTTACACCGGGGAGCTGTTTTTT. The encoded protein is CASSVDLAGGYTGELFF.

A note on this clonotype: Germline and junction disagree at one end, which may indicate a read error. V and J are TRBV7-2 and TRBJ1-4; no reliable D call. Looked up from germline, CDR1 is SGHTA and CDR2 is FQGNSA. This CDR3 comprises 13 residues. CDR3 in DNA: TGTGCCGGCAGCAGCCAACAGTATGAAAAACTGTTTTTT. Translating gives CAGSSQQYEKLFF.

The V gene is TRBV6-1, the J gene TRBJ2-2; D unclear. The germline V gene encodes CDR1 MNHNS and CDR2 SASEGT. Trimming pared 8 bases from V and 1 base from J, leaving 11 bases between. CDR3 length: 14 residues. CDR3 region: CASELGQNTGELFF. The CDR3 nucleotides read TGTGCCAGCGAACTTGGGCAGAACACCGGGGAGCTGTTTTTT.

This clonotype has just a few counts. The rearrangement joins TRBV6-2 or TRBV6-3 to TRBJ1-4; D gene ambiguous. Trimming pared 2 bases from V and 7 bases from J, leaving 8 bases between. Germline CDR1 MNHEY, CDR2 SVGEGT. This CDR3 region has 13 residues. CDR3 loop: CASSYSRREKLFF. The CDR3, as DNA: TGTGCCAGCAGTTACAGCCGTCGTGAAAAACTGTTTTTT.

Concerning this clonotype itself: At one of its ends the junction is not consistent with the germline gene, which may arise from a read error. This sequence joins TRBV7-6 and TRBJ2-6; D possibly corresponds to TRBD1 (6 bases). This CDR3 has 17 residues. CDR1 SGHVS and CDR2 FNYEAQ come from the germline V gene. CDR3 in amino acids: CASSYPGHISGANALTF. In DNA, the CDR3 is TGTGCCAGCAGCTATCCGGGACATATCTCTGGGGCCAACGCCCTGACTTTC.

This clonotype was counted at least ten times. The gene calls are TRBV5-1 and TRBJ2-2; D may be TRBD1 (6 bases). CDR3 length equals 16 residues. Germline CDR1 SGHRS, CDR2 YFSETQ. Trimming stripped 1 base from V and 1 base from J, with 11 bases between. DNA of the CDR3: TGCGCCAGCAGCTTGTTTGGGGGCTTGAACACCGGGGAGCTGTTTTTT. It codes for CASSLFGGLNTGELFF. Using reference TRBV5-1 and TRBJ2-2 for the parts outside the CDR3, the full variable domain is KAGVTQTPRYLIKTRGQQVTLSCSPISGHRSVSWYQQTPGQGLQFLFEYFSETQRNKGNFPGRFSGRQFSNSRSEMNVSTLELGDSALYLCASSLFGGLNTGELFFGEGSRLTVL.

The rearrangement links TRBV9 to TRBJ2-2; TRBD2 is a possible D gene (5 bases). V was pared by 5 bases and J by 5 bases, with 13 bases between. CDR3 length: 14 residues. CDR1 is SGDLS and CDR2 is YYNGEE in the germline V gene. As DNA, the CDR3 is TGTGCCAGCAGGGACTCGCCTGAGACCGGGGAGCTGTTTTTT. It encodes CASRDSPETGELFF. Full variable domain (remainder filled in from reference TRBV9 and TRBJ2-2): DSGVTQTPKHLITATGQRVTLRCSPRSGDLSVYWYQQSLDQGLQFLIQYYNGEERAKGNILERFSAQQFPDLHSELNLSSLELGDSALYFCASRDSPETGELFFGEGSRLTVL.

This clonotype was picked up a small number of times. This chain connects TRBV6-2 or TRBV6-3 to TRBJ1-2; D not certain. The CDR3 is made up of 16 amino acids. The germline gives CDR1 MNHEY, CDR2 SVGEGT. The ends were cut back, 2 bases at V and 2 bases at J, with 15 bases in the middle. This CDR3 reads CASSYGWFAQNYGYTF. CDR3 in DNA: TGTGCCAGCAGTTACGGGTGGTTCGCCCAGAACTATGGCTACACCTTC.

V is TRBV27 and J is TRBJ1-1; D is perhaps TRBD1 (6 bases). Germline assignment: CDR1 MNHEY and CDR2 SMNVEV (reference sequence). The CDR3 spans 14 residues. Trimming took 2 bases from V and 7 from J, leaving 14 bases between them. In DNA form, the CDR3 reads TGTGCCAGCAGTTTAGGCAGGAAGGGGGATGAAGCTTTCTTT. Translating it yields CASSLGRKGDEAFF.

This clonotype was found a few times. The rearrangement joins TRBV7-2 to TRBJ1-5; weak D call: TRBD1 (6 bases). V was trimmed by 5 bases and J by 0 bases, leaving 11 bases between them. Germline loops: CDR1 SGHTA, CDR2 FQGNSA. The CDR3 length is 15 residues. The CDR3 loop reads CASSPRTDSNQPQHF. CDR3 in DNA: TGTGCCAGCAGCCCGCGGACAGATAGCAATCAGCCCCAGCATTTT.

This clonotype was detected many times. The rearrangement uses TRBV11-2 and TRBJ2-7; either TRBD1 or TRBD2 may supply D (5 bases each). The CDR3 is made up of 14 amino acids. Germline assignment: CDR1 SGHAT and CDR2 FQNNGV. Trimming pared 5 bases from V and 3 bases from J, leaving 14 bases between. The CDR3: CASSQSGTNYEQYF. The CDR3 DNA is TGTGCCAGCAGCCAATCCGGGACCAACTACGAGCAGTACTTC.

This chain joins TRBV28 and TRBJ2-7; possibly TRBD1 for D (6 bases). CDR1 is MDHEN, CDR2 SYDVKM, per germline. The V gene lost 2 bases and the J gene lost 0 bases, with 11 bases spanning the gap. The CDR3 totals 15 residues. The DNA for the CDR3 is TGTGCCAGCAGTTTAGGGGGCAGCCGCTCCTACGAGCAGTACTTC. This translates into CASSLGGSRSYEQYF.

The CDR3 spells CASSPPGQGFQNIQYF. Written as DNA, the CDR3 is TGCGCCAGCAGTCCACCGGGACAGGGGTTCCAAAACATTCAGTACTTC. The chain has TRBV5-1 and TRBJ2-4, with TRBD1 matching over 10 bases. Per the germline V gene, CDR1 is SGHRS and CDR2 is YFSETQ. Trimming at V came to 5 bases and at J to 5 bases, leaving 10 bases not matched to a gene. This CDR3 has 16 amino acids.

This chain links TRBV13 with TRBJ2-3, with 7 bases fitting TRBD2. Germline trimming cut 6 bases from V and 0 bases from J; bases unmatched to any gene: 6. Germline-derived CDR1 and CDR2 are PRHDT and FYEKMQ (reference sequence). The CDR3 has 15 amino acids. Written as DNA, the CDR3 is TGTGCCAGCAGTTCCAGCGGGATTAGCACAGATACGCAGTATTTT. This sequence encodes CASSSSGISTDTQYF.

This clonotype was detected ten times or more. The chain couples TRBV30 to TRBJ2-1, with TRBD2 as a possible D gene (5 bases). CDR1 and CDR2 (germline): GTSNPN, SVGIG (reference sequence). The CDR3 extends over 13 amino acids. Trimming removed 3 bases from V and 7 bases from J, with 13 bases in between. The CDR3 region is CAWRTGGRNEQFF. The CDR3 nucleotides read TGTGCCTGGAGAACGGGCGGGCGGAATGAGCAGTTCTTC. Looking up the rest from reference TRBV30 and TRBJ2-1 gives the full variable domain: SQTIHQWPATLVQPVGSPLSLECTVEGTSNPNLYWYRQAAGRGLQLLFYSVGIGQISSEVPQNLSASRPQDRQFILSSKKLLLSDSGFYLCAWRTGGRNEQFFGPGTRLTVL.

This clonotype was counted ten times or more. The chain recombines TRBV4-1 with TRBJ1-4; D remains unclear. Trimming removed 5 bases at V and 8 bases at J, with 18 bases between. Germline V gene data show CDR1 as MGHRA and CDR2 as YSYEKL. This CDR3 has 15 residues. DNA of the CDR3: TGCGCCAGCAGCGTTTCGCCAGCCGGGGAAGAAAAACTGTTTTTT. As protein: CASSVSPAGEEKLFF.